Here is one T cell receptor beta chain with its context. The data are from a study of shared clonotypes between healthy human individuals. Terminally differentiated effector memory CD45RA+ cells were left out of the naive CD8 fraction, which was CD45RO-negative and positively selected for CCR7. This CDR3 spans 14 amino acids. Unmatched junction bases numbered 5, after V lost 3 bases and J lost 4 bases. Germline V CDR1 and CDR2: SNHLY, FYNNEI. The data were produced by immunoSEQ multiplex PCR, yet TCRdb's version contains in-frame clones alone and is incomplete. The sample includes about 2.1 million clones, around 93% of them seen just once.

The chain has TRBV2 and TRBJ1-2; 7 nucleotides match TRBD1. Sample: naive CD8+ T cells from PBMCs. This receptor was obtained from a man aged 18 to 29 in good health. Some clones in this sample may be carry-over from other donors' samples. DNA of the CDR3: TGTGCCAGCAGTGATAGACAGGGCGGCTATGGCTACACCTTC. Translated, it gives CASSDRQGGYGYTF.